The 28 T cell receptor beta chains listed next were all sequenced from one sample in a study of read filtering for tumor transcriptome and immune sequencing. From 350 to 500 ng of RNA, a library with molecular barcoded alpha/delta and beta/gamma adaptors was made. TCRdb fed the reads into MiXCR, producing one record per CDR3 protein. The sample shows about 60,000 distinct CDR3 sequences, approximately 15% of them seen only once. Sequencing was carried out using a population of CD138-negative cells sorted from bone marrow. These receptors all come from a donor aged 40 or over with multiple myeloma.

The DNA of the CDR3 is TGCGCCAGCAGCTCTACTCAACAGGGGGGTAACACTGAAGCTTTCTTT. It is translated as CASSSTQQGGNTEAFF. V and J are TRBV5-1 and TRBJ1-1, with 8 bases aligning to TRBD1. The CDR3 spans 16 residues. The germline CDR1 and CDR2 sequences are SGHRS and YFSETQ. After removal of 3 bases from V and 2 bases from J, the junction contained 9 bases not matched to a gene. Based on the CDR3 plus reference TRBV5-1 and TRBJ1-1, the full variable domain is KAGVTQTPRYLIKTRGQQVTLSCSPISGHRSVSWYQQTPGQGLQFLFEYFSETQRNKGNFPGRFSGRQFSNSRSEMNVSTLELGDSALYLCASSSTQQGGNTEAFFGQGTRLTVV.

This clonotype was seen at least ten times. The chain has TRBV13 and TRBJ2-5; maybe TRBD1 (5 bases). Germline V lookup: CDR1 PRHDT, CDR2 FYEKMQ (reference sequence). The CDR3 runs 15 residues. The ends were cut back, 6 bases at V and 5 bases at J, with 19 bases in the middle. Here the CDR3 reads CASRVGAETKETQYF. In DNA form, the CDR3 reads TGTGCCAGCAGGGTTGGGGCGGAAACCAAGGAGACCCAGTACTTC.

At least ten counts were recorded for this clonotype. The genes are TRBV7-3 and TRBJ1-1; no clear D. V shed 2 bases and J shed 5 bases, with 9 bases lying between them. Germline-derived CDR1 and CDR2 are SGHTA and FQGTGA. This CDR3 comprises 13 residues. CDR3 bases: TGTGCCAGCAGCTTATCTAGAATTACTGAAGCTTTCTTT. This encodes CASSLSRITEAFF. Based on the CDR3 plus reference TRBV7-3 and TRBJ1-1, the full variable domain is GAGVSQTPSNKVTEKGKYVELRCDPISGHTALYWYRQSLGQGPEFLIYFQGTGAADDSGLPNDRFFAVRPEGSVSTLKIQRTERGDSAVYLCASSLSRITEAFFGQGTRLTVV.

Of note for this clonotype: One base away lies a much larger clone, so this may be a sequencing read error. J is TRBJ2-7 and V is TRBV6-2 or TRBV6-3, with 7 bases aligning to TRBD2. Germline loops: CDR1 MNHEY, CDR2 SVGEGT. Trimming removed 5 bases from V and 6 bases from J; junction bases left unmatched: 10. The CDR3 is made up of 14 amino acids. CDR3 nucleotide sequence: TGTGCCAGCAGTAACCCGGGACTACCGTGCGAGCAGTACTTC. Protein product: CASSNPGLPCEQYF.

V gene TRBV14 combines with J gene TRBJ2-5; D unresolved. In germline, CDR1 is SGHDN, CDR2 FVKESK. V was pared by 4 bases and J by 2 bases, with 8 bases between. The CDR3 loop spans 13 amino acids. The chain's CDR3 is CASSRSIQETQYF. Written as DNA, the CDR3 is TGTGCCAGCAGCCGAAGTATTCAAGAGACCCAGTACTTC.

On this clonotype: A much larger clone lies one base from this, so it may be a read error. The chain is built from TRBV29-1 and TRBJ1-1; the D is unclear. The CDR3 has 13 residues. The V gene's germline CDR1 is SQVTM and CDR2 ANQGSEA. CDR3 DNA: TGCAGCGTTGCGCAGGAGCGGAACACTAAAGCTTTCTTT. Its translation: CSVAQERNTKAFF.

This clonotype was detected many times. The V gene is TRBV10-3, the J gene TRBJ2-1, with 9 nucleotides matching TRBD1. Germline values: CDR1 ENHRY, CDR2 SYGVKD. The trim removed 10 bases at V and 7 bases at J, leaving 23 bases unmatched. The CDR3 runs to 18 residues. CDR3 nucleotides: TGTGCCACCACCCCGGGACAGGGTCTATCGAACAGTGTGAATGAGCAGTTCTTC. This codes for CATTPGQGLSNSVNEQFF.

The chain recombines TRBV6-4 with TRBJ2-3, with no clear D. Trimming left V 9 bases short and J 3 bases short, with 4 bases between. Germline loops: CDR1 MRHNA, CDR2 SNTAGT. This CDR3 contains 10 residues. CDR3 in DNA: TGTGCCAGTCCGACAGATACGCAGTATTTT. This encodes CASPTDTQYF.

This clonotype showed up many times. The chain recombines TRBV6-2 or TRBV6-3 with TRBJ2-1; 10 bases agree with TRBD2. J was trimmed by 5 bases and V by 2 bases; bases with no gene match: 3. This CDR3 is built from 15 residues. CDR1 and CDR2 from the germline V gene are MNHEY and SVGEGT. DNA of the CDR3: TGTGCCAGCAGTTACGGACTAGCGGCCAACAATGAGCAGTTCTTC. Translation: CASSYGLAANNEQFF.

This clonotype was detected ten times or more. The rearrangement uses TRBV3-1 and TRBJ2-1; TRBD2 might be the D (5 bases). Germline CDR1 LGHDT, CDR2 YNNKEL (reference sequence). The CDR3 length is 15 residues. The V end lost 4 bases, the J end lost 1 base, and 11 bases lay between the germline ends. The DNA for the CDR3 is TGTGCCAGCAGCCTCGGACTCCAATCCTACAATGAGCAGTTCTTC. Protein: CASSLGLQSYNEQFF.

The V call is TRBV7-2, the J call TRBJ2-7; 10 nucleotides match TRBD2. Germline lookup yields CDR1 SGHTA and CDR2 FQGNSA. There are 15 residues in the CDR3. V shed 5 bases and J 4 bases; nucleotides not matched to a gene: 8. For the CDR3, the DNA is TGTGCCAGCAGCCCCCTAGCGGGAGAGAGGTACGAGCAGTACTTC. Residues: CASSPLAGERYEQYF.

This clonotype has ten or more counts. The chain carries TRBV29-1 and TRBJ1-5, with D possibly matching TRBD1 (6 bases). Germline V gene data show CDR1 as SQVTM and CDR2 as ANQGSEA. V lost 1 base, J lost 6 bases, and 10 bases lay in between. The CDR3 is 13 residues long. The CDR3 loop is CSVEGTGSQPQHF. The DNA for the CDR3 is TGCAGCGTTGAAGGTACAGGGAGTCAGCCCCAGCATTTT.

This clonotype has a count of ten or more. The chain has TRBV19 and TRBJ2-1, with 10 bases identical to TRBD2. Germline loops: CDR1 LNHDA, CDR2 SQIVND (reference sequence). V lost 1 base and J lost 6; bases outside the gene matches: 6. This CDR3 has 16 residues. The CDR3 protein is CASSIVQGLAPNEQFF. The CDR3 nucleotides read TGTGCCAGTAGTATAGTACAGGGACTAGCGCCCAATGAGCAGTTCTTC.

This clonotype was detected many times. Here the CDR3 DNA reads TGCGCCAGCAGCATTAGCGTAACCGGGGAGCTGTTTTTT. Amino acid sequence: CASSISVTGELFF. V usage is TRBV5-1 and J usage is TRBJ2-2, with D possibly being TRBD2 (5 bases). The CDR3 sequence is 13 residues long. Germline V gives CDR1 SGHRS, CDR2 YFSETQ. The V and J ends lost 4 bases and 5 bases respectively, with 9 bases between them.

This clonotype was recorded at least ten times. The chain has TRBV13 and TRBJ2-7; maybe TRBD1 (5 bases). The CDR3 totals 16 residues. From germline, CDR1 is PRHDT and CDR2 FYEKMQ (reference sequence). Trimming cost V 2 bases and J 2 bases, with 16 bases left between them. CDR3 nucleotide sequence: TGTGCCAGCAGCTTATCTTTTCGACAGATTCCCTACGAGCAGTACTTC. Translating gives CASSLSFRQIPYEQYF.

This clonotype came up many times. The chain links TRBV4-1 to TRBJ2-7, with 14 bases that match TRBD2. Trimming removed 4 bases from V and 7 bases from J; junction bases left unmatched: 3. CDR3 length: 14 amino acids. Per the germline V gene, CDR1 is MGHRA and CDR2 is YSYEKL. DNA of the CDR3: TGCGCCAGCAGCCTCGGGACTAGCGGGAGTGAGCAGTACTTC. It yields the protein CASSLGTSGSEQYF.

This clonotype was observed at least ten times. V and J are TRBV20-1 and TRBJ2-3; TRBD2 matches at 10 bases. The CDR3 contains 15 residues. CDR1 is DFQATT and CDR2 is SNEGSKA in the germline V gene (reference sequence). V shed 6 bases and J 6 bases; nucleotides not matched to a gene: 12. The CDR3 spells CSAPGTSASRDTQYF. For the CDR3, the DNA is TGCAGTGCACCCGGGACTAGCGCATCGAGGGATACGCAGTATTTT.

This clonotype occurred a few times. The chain joins TRBV30 to TRBJ1-1, with TRBD1 identical over 7 bases. V dropped 3 bases and J dropped 5; count of bases not matched to a gene: 9. The CDR3 is 14 amino acids. Per the germline V gene, CDR1 is GTSNPN and CDR2 is SVGIG (reference sequence). The CDR3 reads CAWSVRGVGTEAFF. CDR3 in DNA: TGTGCCTGGAGCGTCAGGGGGGTTGGGACTGAAGCTTTCTTT.

The rearrangement links TRBV4-3 to TRBJ2-7, with 11 bases lining up with TRBD2. The CDR3 length is 17 residues. Germline CDR1 LGHNA, CDR2 YSLEER. J lost 0 bases, V lost 1 base, and 5 bases had no gene match. The chain's CDR3 is CASSQAVAGGPSYEQYF. CDR3 nucleotides: TGCGCCAGCAGCCAAGCGGTAGCGGGAGGGCCCTCCTACGAGCAGTACTTC.

The chain couples TRBV7-9 to TRBJ1-1, with TRBD1 identical over 8 bases. Germline assignment: CDR1 SEHNR and CDR2 FQNEAQ (reference sequence). J lost 5 bases, V lost 6 bases, and 11 bases had no gene match. The CDR3 covers 15 residues. CDR3 loop: CASRRRDRGGTEAFF. The CDR3 nucleotides are TGTGCCAGCAGACGTCGTGACAGGGGCGGTACTGAAGCTTTCTTT.

This clonotype was observed many times. The rearrangement uses TRBV5-1 and TRBJ2-5; D is undetermined. V dropped 0 bases and J dropped 5 bases, with 5 bases sitting between them. Germline V gives CDR1 SGHRS, CDR2 YFSETQ. This CDR3 region has 12 residues. This CDR3 reads CASSLGWETQYF. Written as DNA, the CDR3 is TGCGCCAGCAGCTTGGGATGGGAGACCCAGTACTTC.

At least ten counts were recorded for this clonotype. This rearrangement joins TRBV5-4 to TRBJ2-1; no firm D call. V was shortened by 3 bases and J by 7 bases, with 8 bases between the two germline ends. This CDR3 is built from 12 residues. Per the germline V gene, CDR1 is SGHNT and CDR2 is YYREEE (reference sequence). CDR3: CASSSLVNEQFF. The CDR3 nucleotides are TGTGCCAGCAGCTCCTTAGTTAATGAGCAGTTCTTC.

This clonotype was seen many times. The CDR3 DNA is TGTGCCAGCAGCCGGGACAGGGCCACTGAAGCTTTCTTT. Amino acids: CASSRDRATEAFF. The chain links TRBV7-8 to TRBJ1-1; 9 nucleotides match TRBD1. Trimming at V came to 5 bases and at J to 4 bases, leaving 2 bases not matched to a gene. The CDR3 length is 13 residues. Germline V gene data show CDR1 as SGHVS and CDR2 as FQNEAQ. Supplemented by reference TRBV7-8 and TRBJ1-1, the full variable domain reads GAGVSQSPRYKVAKRGQDVALRCDPISGHVSLFWYQQALGQGPEFLTYFQNEAQLDKSGLPSDRFFAERPEGSVSTLKIQRTQQEDSAVYLCASSRDRATEAFFGQGTRLTVV.

This clonotype was detected many times. The chain is built from TRBV20-1 and TRBJ2-1, with TRBD2 matching 10 bases. The V gene's germline CDR1 is DFQATT and CDR2 SNEGSKA (reference sequence). J was trimmed by 8 bases and V by 6 bases; bases with no gene match: 7. There are 13 residues in the CDR3. The CDR3 coding sequence is TGCAGTGCCAATAGCGGGAGGCGAGATGAGCAGTTCTTC. This translates into CSANSGRRDEQFF.

This clonotype was counted ten times or more. The CDR3 nucleotides read TGTGCCAGCAGCACGGAGACTAGAAACTACGAGCAGTACTTC. The encoded protein is CASSTETRNYEQYF. The V gene is TRBV7-9, the J gene TRBJ2-7; TRBD2 might be the D (6 bases). The CDR3 sequence is 14 residues long. From germline, CDR1 is SEHNR and CDR2 FQNEAQ (reference sequence). V lost 5 bases to trimming and J lost 3 bases, with 14 bases between them.

This clonotype was seen repeatedly, ten times or more. The gene calls are TRBV6-2 or TRBV6-3 and TRBJ1-5, with D possibly TRBD1 on 5 matching bases. Germline CDR1 and CDR2: MNHEY and SVGEGT. The V gene lost 6 bases and the J gene lost 7 bases, with 19 bases spanning the gap. The CDR3 totals 15 residues. CDR3 region: CASRLPGRTGQPQHF. The CDR3 nucleotides read TGTGCCAGCAGACTACCGGGACGAACGGGGCAGCCCCAGCATTTT.

This clonotype was seen ten or more times. The V call is TRBV29-1, the J call TRBJ1-1; D gene unclear. The CDR3 is 12 residues long. Germline loops: CDR1 SQVTM, CDR2 ANQGSEA. Trimming removed 6 bases from V and 1 base from J, with 9 bases in between. The CDR3 sequence: CSVGWRNTEAFF. For the CDR3, the DNA is TGCAGCGTGGGGTGGAGGAACACTGAAGCTTTCTTT.

This clonotype was detected many times. The gene calls are TRBV7-2 and TRBJ2-7, with a weak D call TRBD1 (6 bases). The ends were cut back, 5 bases at V and 3 bases at J, with 11 bases in the middle. Germline V lookup: CDR1 SGHTA, CDR2 FQGNSA. This CDR3 is 13 amino acids long. The CDR3 DNA sequence: TGTGCCAGCAGCCCCGGGACATACTACGAGCAGTACTTC. It encodes CASSPGTYYEQYF.